This TCR beta chain comes out of a study of human T cells and chemical hapten exposure. Study in general: There were per-sample TCR yield variations, arising mainly from small pooled library volume differences.

Time point described: pre-sensitization, week 0. Treatment of the sample: therapeutic diphenylcyclopropenone sensitization with weekly scalp DPC. Those who donated were patients with alopecia, 18 to 70 years of age, and suitable for DPC. Germline V CDR1 and CDR2: SGHNT, YYREEE (reference sequence). The CDR3 is made up of 15 amino acids. J lost 2 bases, V lost 3 bases, and 6 bases had no gene match. As originally analysed: Per sample, the median was 95,638 TCRs, with values from about 24,000 to 680,000. TCRdb analysed the RACE reads with MiXCR anew, one entry per CDR3 protein. The V and J calls were determined by TCRdb, not by the authors. Of tens of thousands of distinct CDR3 sequences listed, roughly a tenth are singletons. Only a few counts were recorded for this clonotype. Its antigen is as yet unknown. Study-wide results and limits: PT1 expanded TCR numbers rose with patch test score.

The chain employs TRBV5-4 and TRBJ2-7; TRBD2 matches 9 bases. The input for sequencing was whole blood, taken in connection with sensitization to the hapten diphenylcyclopropenone (DPC). This receptor was identified in a woman aged 40 to 55 with alopecia areata. Some clones in this sample may be carry-over from other donors' samples. The CDR3 protein is CASSYPKRGAYEQYF. For the CDR3, the DNA is TGTGCCAGCAGCTACCCCAAGCGGGGGGCCTACGAGCAGTACTTC.